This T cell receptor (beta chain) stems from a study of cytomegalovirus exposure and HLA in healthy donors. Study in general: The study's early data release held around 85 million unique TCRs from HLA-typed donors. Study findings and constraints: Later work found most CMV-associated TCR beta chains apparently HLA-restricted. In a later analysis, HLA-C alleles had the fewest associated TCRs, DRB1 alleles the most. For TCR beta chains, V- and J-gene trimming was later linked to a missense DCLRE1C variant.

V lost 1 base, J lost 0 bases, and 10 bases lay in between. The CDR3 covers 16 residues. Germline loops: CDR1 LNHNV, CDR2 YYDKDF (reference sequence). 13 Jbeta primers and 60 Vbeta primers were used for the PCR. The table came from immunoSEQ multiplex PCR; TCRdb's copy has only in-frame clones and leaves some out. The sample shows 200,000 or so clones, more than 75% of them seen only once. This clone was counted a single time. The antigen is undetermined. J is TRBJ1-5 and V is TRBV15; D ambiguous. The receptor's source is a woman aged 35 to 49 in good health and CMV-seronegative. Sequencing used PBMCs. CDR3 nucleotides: TGTGCCACCAGCAGAGCACGAGGACTTAGCAATCAGCCCCAGCATTTT. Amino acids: CATSRARGLSNQPQHF. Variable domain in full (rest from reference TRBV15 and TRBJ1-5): DAMVIQNPRYQVTQFGKPVTLSCSQTLNHNVMYWYQQKSSQAPKLLFHYYDKDFNNEADTPDNFQSRRPNTSFCFLDIRSPGLGDTAMYLCATSRARGLSNQPQHFGDGTRLSIL.